This T cell receptor (beta chain) was retrieved from a study of blood T cells in healthy people across ages. The CDR3 runs 14 residues. Germline CDR1 MDHEN, CDR2 SYDVKM. This clonotype was seen a handful of times. Germline and junction disagree at one end, which may indicate a read error. Combining a sample-barcoded 5' primer with a J-beta primer mix, a second PCR ran for roughly 6 to 12 cycles. MiXCR, run by TCRdb on the 5' RACE reads, gives a single entry per CDR3 protein. The table includes hundreds of thousands of distinct CDR3 sequences, 20% to 25% detected once. This sample also appeared in a second study, on T cells of mothers and their children. That investigation notes: In cDNA synthesis, all of the extracted RNA was used at approximately 1.5 ug per 15 ul.

Sequencing was performed on blood. The chain is built from TRBV28 and TRBJ2-5, with D perhaps TRBD2 (6 bases). This TCR came from a boy aged 10-17 years in good health. The CDR3 spells CAGSYGSLGETQYF. CDR3 DNA: TGTGCCGGCAGTTACGGGAGTTTAGGAGAGACTCAGTACTTC.